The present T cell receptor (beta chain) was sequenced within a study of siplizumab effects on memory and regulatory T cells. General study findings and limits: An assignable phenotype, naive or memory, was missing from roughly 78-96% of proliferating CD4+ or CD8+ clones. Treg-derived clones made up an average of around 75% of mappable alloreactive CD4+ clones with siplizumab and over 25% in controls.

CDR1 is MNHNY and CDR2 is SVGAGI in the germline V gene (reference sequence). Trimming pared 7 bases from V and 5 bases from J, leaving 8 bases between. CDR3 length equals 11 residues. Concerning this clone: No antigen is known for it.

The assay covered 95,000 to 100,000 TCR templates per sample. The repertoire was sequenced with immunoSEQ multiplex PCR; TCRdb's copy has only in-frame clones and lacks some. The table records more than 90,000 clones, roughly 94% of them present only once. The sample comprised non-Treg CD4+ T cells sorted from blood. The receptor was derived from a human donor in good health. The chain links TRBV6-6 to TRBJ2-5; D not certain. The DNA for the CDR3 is TGTGCCAGCACCTACCGGGAGACCCAGTACTTC. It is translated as CASTYRETQYF.